Reported below is one T cell receptor (beta chain). The data belong to a study of Graves' ophthalmopathy and Graves' hyperthyroidism. On the study more broadly: Researchers obtained peripheral blood at initial diagnosis, before any treatment had begun.

For repertoire sequencing, the TCR beta CDR3 regions were amplified from RNA transcripts. First-round RT-PCR employed HTBI primers, with a second-round multiplex PCR after it. A single record per CDR3 protein comes from TCRdb applying MiXCR to the multiplex PCR reads. Found here are hundreds of thousands of distinct CDR3 sequences, around 45% of them singletons; the top ten hold around 47%. Trimming stripped 5 bases from V and 0 bases from J, with 20 bases between. CDR3 length: 17 residues. Germline-derived CDR1 and CDR2 are WNHNN and SYGVQD (reference sequence). The clonotype was recovered from an adult man with Graves' ophthalmopathy. The sequencing sample was made of peripheral blood. V usage is TRBV10-1 and J usage is TRBJ2-7; possibly TRBD1 or TRBD2 for D (5 bases each). The CDR3 coding sequence is TGCGCCAGCAGTCCGAGGCCCGCCGGGACGGCCTCCTACGAGCAGTACTTC. It codes for CASSPRPAGTASYEQYF.